This T cell receptor (beta chain) derives from a study of blood T cell repertoires in COVID-19. Germline CDR1 reads LGHDT; CDR2 reads YNNKEL (reference sequence). V lost 3 bases and J lost 0; bases outside the gene matches: 11. The CDR3 totals 18 residues. Here immunoSEQ multiplex PCR was the method, and the copy in TCRdb shows in-frame clones only, minus some. The table has approximately 210,000 clones, around 86% seen once; the top ten hold approximately 9%. Sample: PBMCs or T cells enriched from blood (not recorded which). This clonotype originated in a woman between 50 and 59 years old with acute COVID-19. J is TRBJ2-3 and V is TRBV3-1 (or the pseudogene TRBV3-2), with 8 bases lining up with TRBD2. CDR3 nucleotides: TGTGCCAGCAGCCACCTAACGGGGGGGAGAAGCAGCACAGATACGCAGTATTTT. Translation: CASSHLTGGRSSTDTQYF.